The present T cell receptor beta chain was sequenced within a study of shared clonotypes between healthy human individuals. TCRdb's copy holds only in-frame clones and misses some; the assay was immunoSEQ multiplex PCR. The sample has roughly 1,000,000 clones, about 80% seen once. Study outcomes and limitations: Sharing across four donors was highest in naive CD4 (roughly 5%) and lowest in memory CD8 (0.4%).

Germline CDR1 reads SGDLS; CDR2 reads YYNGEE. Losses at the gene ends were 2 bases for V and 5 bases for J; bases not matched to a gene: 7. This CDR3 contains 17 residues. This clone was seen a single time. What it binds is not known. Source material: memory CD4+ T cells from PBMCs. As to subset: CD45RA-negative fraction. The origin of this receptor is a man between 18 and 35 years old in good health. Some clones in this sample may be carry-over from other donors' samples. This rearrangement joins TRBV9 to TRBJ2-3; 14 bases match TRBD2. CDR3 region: CASSVGLAGVLVDTQYF. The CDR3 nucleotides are TGTGCCAGCAGCGTGGGACTAGCGGGAGTTCTAGTAGATACGCAGTATTTT. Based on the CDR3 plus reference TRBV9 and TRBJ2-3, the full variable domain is DSGVTQTPKHLITATGQRVTLRCSPRSGDLSVYWYQQSLDQGLQFLIQYYNGEERAKGNILERFSAQQFPDLHSELNLSSLELGDSALYFCASSVGLAGVLVDTQYFGPGTRLTVL.